This note documents a single T cell receptor beta chain sequence. Its antigen target is currently unknown. Base qualities are missing; no much larger clone stands one base away. The immunoSEQ Assay, a bias-controlled multiplex PCR, was used to amplify TCRbeta CDR3 regions from genomic DNA. The authors' analysis ran thus. Within the assay, amplification of reference gene primers was used to estimate how many nucleated cells each sample contained. To quantify the absolute abundance of each unique TCRbeta CDR3 rearrangement, sequence reads were collapsed and filtered. For each sample, productive Simpson clonality was calculated as the square root of Simpson's diversity index across productive rearrangements. As stored in TCRdb, this immuneACCESS dataset retains in-frame rearrangements with V and J assigned. A fraction of the clones does not appear; measured against another copy, unresolved V genes explain less than half of the discrepancy, and the remainder lacks a known reason. Clone size and the V and J calls come from that table; the DNA yielded D and trimming. This sample is represented by about 45,000 clones; over 70% of them were singletons. The ten most abundant clones make up 5.5% to 6.5% of the sample.

This sample is part of a study of blood T cell repertoires in COVID-19 (dated by TCRdb to about 2020). About the investigation overall: Collaborator samples came from the United States, Italy and Spain and covered acute and convalescent phases of COVID-19. The prospective study material was composed of cDNA or gDNA derived from T cells, B-cell-depleted T cells, or PBMCs. Deeply sampled blood TCRbeta repertoires from subjects exposed to, actively infected with, or recovered from COVID-19 were included in the dataset. A freely available public database, intended as a resource for researchers studying the immune response to SARS-CoV-2, is where the repertoires were released. Samples came from the ongoing ImmuneRACE study (first 160 participants) plus 1,254 subjects from 6 global collaborators. Sample metadata almost always included a de-identified subject ID, COVID-19 status, age in years and sex. Where HLA class I and class II types were available, the types were taken from metadata supplied by the sample provider, not from assay-based typing. What the study reported, not specific to this receptor: The amount of clinical and demographic metadata varied by source and participant and was provided uncurated.

In the germline V gene, CDR1 corresponds to SGHAT and CDR2 to FQNNGV. V and J lose 2 bases and 6 bases, and a span of 16 bases separates them. Taken from cysteine to phenylalanine, the CDR3 has 15 residues. The sequence is cut down to CDR3 DNA, 45 bases in frame from base 1. Collaborating institutions collected whole blood in K2EDTA tubes following their own protocols. For TCRbeta analysis, collaborators shipped samples as frozen whole blood, isolated PBMCs, or DNA extracted from either of those sample types. The TCR originated in a woman older than 75 with acute or convalescent COVID-19. The sequencing sample was made of peripheral blood. In this chain, TRBV11-2 is recombined with TRBJ2-5; matching of 5 bases hints at TRBD2 as the D gene. The base sequence is TGTGCCAGCAGCTTACAGCGGATTGTCCTGCAGACCCAGTACTTC. It translates as CASSLQRIVLQTQYF.